These 25 T cell receptor beta chains originate from one sample sequenced in a study of blood T cell repertoires in COVID-19. The data were produced by immunoSEQ multiplex PCR, yet TCRdb's version contains in-frame clones alone and is incomplete. This table holds some 72,000 clones, around nine tenths found once. Source material: peripheral blood. The source is a man aged 55 to 69 with acute or convalescent COVID-19.

V and J are TRBV3-1 (or the pseudogene TRBV3-2) and TRBJ2-1; 8 bases agree with TRBD1. From germline, CDR1 is LGHDT and CDR2 YNNKEL (reference sequence). The V segment lost 6 bases and the J segment 0 bases; nucleotides outside the gene matches: 4. The CDR3 runs 15 residues. CDR3: CASSPDRDSYNEQFF. DNA of the CDR3: TGTGCCAGCAGTCCGGACAGGGACTCCTACAATGAGCAGTTCTTC.

V usage is TRBV19 and J usage is TRBJ2-2; D not certain. The CDR3 consists of 16 residues. CDR1 and CDR2 (germline): LNHDA, SQIVND (reference sequence). The V end was cut by 1 base, the J end by 3 bases, with 12 bases between. CDR3 sequence: CASSIGQVLDTGELFF. The CDR3 DNA sequence: TGTGCCAGTAGTATAGGTCAGGTTTTGGACACCGGGGAGCTGTTTTTT.

The chain has TRBV5-1 and TRBJ2-1; a weak D match, TRBD1 (6 bases). V was clipped by 4 bases and J by 1 base, with 18 bases between them. This CDR3 is 17 amino acids long. The V gene's germline CDR1 is SGHRS and CDR2 YFSETQ. CDR3 loop: CASSQNPGHQSYNEQFF. DNA of the CDR3: TGCGCCAGCAGCCAAAACCCGGGACACCAATCCTACAATGAGCAGTTCTTC.

The chain couples TRBV5-1 to TRBJ2-3; 7 bases are a match to TRBD2. The CDR3 runs 13 residues. V shed 7 bases, J shed 6 bases, and the junction held 8 bases outside the gene matches. Germline V gene data show CDR1 as SGHRS and CDR2 as YFSETQ. In nucleotides, the CDR3 is TGCGCCAGCCGGACGGGGGGATTCGATACGCAGTATTTT. It encodes CASRTGGFDTQYF.

In this sample, this clone turned up once. The genes are TRBV5-6 and TRBJ2-3, with a weak D call TRBD1 (6 bases). V dropped 4 bases and J dropped 0 bases, with 12 bases sitting between them. The germline V gene has CDR1 SGHDT and CDR2 YYEEEE. This CDR3 spans 15 amino acids. DNA for the CDR3: TGTGCCAGCAGCAGCTACAGGGACAGCACAGATACGCAGTATTTT. Its translation is CASSSYRDSTDTQYF.

The CDR3 DNA follows: TGTGCCAGCAGCTTAGCCCGAAGACTAGCGGGGGCAACGAACACCGGGGAGCTGTTTTTT. Its protein is CASSLARRLAGATNTGELFF. The V and J genes are TRBV7-8 and TRBJ2-2, with TRBD2 matching 12 bases. Germline V gives CDR1 SGHVS, CDR2 FQNEAQ. The CDR3 loop spans 20 amino acids. With V trimmed by 0 bases and J by 0 bases, 8 bases remained unmatched.

The chain has TRBV29-1 and TRBJ2-3, with 14 bases lining up with TRBD2. This CDR3 has 14 residues. Germline CDR1 reads SQVTM; CDR2 reads ANQGSEA. After removal of 1 base from V and 6 bases from J, the junction contained 0 bases not matched to a gene. CDR3 sequence: CSVEGTSGGDTQYF. DNA of the CDR3: TGCAGCGTTGAAGGGACTAGCGGGGGGGATACGCAGTATTTT.

This clone is a singleton in its sample. This rearrangement joins TRBV19 to TRBJ1-6; the D gene is possibly TRBD1 (5 bases). Germline V gene data show CDR1 as LNHDA and CDR2 as SQIVND (reference sequence). V dropped 2 bases and J dropped 7 bases, with 12 bases sitting between them. CDR3 length: 15 amino acids. The CDR3, as DNA: TGTGCCAGTAGTATATTGGGACTTCCAAATTCACCCCTCCACTTT. Translation gives CASSILGLPNSPLHF.

The J gene is TRBJ2-5, the V gene TRBV11-3; tentative D call: TRBD1 (5 bases). CDR1 is SGHNT and CDR2 is YENEEA in the germline V gene. The V gene lost 5 bases and the J gene lost 5 bases, with 12 bases spanning the gap. The CDR3 covers 13 residues. The CDR3 coding sequence is TGTGCCAGCAGCCCGGACACGGGCGAGACCCAGTACTTC. It yields the protein CASSPDTGETQYF.

This clone was detected a few times. The chain uses TRBV30 and TRBJ1-6, with 7 nucleotides matching TRBD1. This CDR3 is 16 amino acids long. The V gene end was trimmed by 1 base and the J gene end by 6 bases; junction bases not matched to a gene: 9. Germline V CDR1 and CDR2: GTSNPN, SVGIG (reference sequence). The CDR3 protein is CAWSGPGTDFNSPLHF. DNA of the CDR3: TGTGCCTGGAGTGGCCCCGGGACAGACTTTAATTCACCCCTCCACTTT.

This chain links TRBV6-5 with TRBJ2-2, with D uncertain. The V gene lost 4 bases and the J gene lost 7 bases, with 19 bases spanning the gap. The CDR3 sequence is 16 residues long. Germline V gives CDR1 MNHEY, CDR2 SVGAGI. CDR3 nucleotides: TGTGCCAGCAGTTCCCCAGATGGGCAAGAACACGGGGAGCTGTTTTTT. Encoded protein: CASSSPDGQEHGELFF.

The chain recombines TRBV19 with TRBJ1-6, with D unclear. V was clipped by 9 bases and J by 9 bases, with 12 bases between them. The germline V gene has CDR1 LNHDA and CDR2 SQIVND (reference sequence). This CDR3 has 12 residues. Written as DNA, the CDR3 is TGTGCCAGCCGCGCGGCAGTTTCACCCCTCCACTTT. Translated: CASRAAVSPLHF.

The chain links TRBV28 to TRBJ2-2, with TRBD2 as a possible D gene (6 bases). V dropped 3 bases and J dropped 7 bases, with 15 bases sitting between them. The germline V gene encodes CDR1 MDHEN and CDR2 SYDVKM. The CDR3 extends over 15 amino acids. The CDR3 protein is CASSFIRRAGGELFF. CDR3 DNA: TGTGCCAGCAGTTTTATAAGGAGGGCGGGCGGGGAGCTGTTTTTT.

The chain couples TRBV7-3 to TRBJ2-3; TRBD1 is a possible D gene (6 bases). The CDR3 length is 15 residues. V gave up 5 bases and J gave up 5 bases, with 17 bases separating them. In germline, CDR1 is SGHTA, CDR2 FQGTGA. The CDR3 bases are TGTGCCAGCAGCCGAGCTGGGGGCTCGAGAGATACGCAGTATTTT. Encoded protein: CASSRAGGSRDTQYF.

The chain combines TRBV5-1 with TRBJ2-2; 7 bases map to TRBD2. Germline CDR1 and CDR2: SGHRS and YFSETQ. With V trimmed by 6 bases and J by 3 bases, 8 bases remained unmatched. CDR3 length: 15 amino acids. The CDR3 loop is CASTLREPDTGELFF. In nucleotides, the CDR3 is TGCGCCAGCACCCTGCGGGAGCCCGACACCGGGGAGCTGTTTTTT.

The rearrangement joins TRBV7-3 to TRBJ2-5; weak D call: TRBD2 (5 bases). The CDR3 runs 14 residues. CDR1 is SGHTA, CDR2 FQGTGA, per germline. Trimming took off 3 bases at V and 4 bases at J, with 12 bases between the two ends. The CDR3 protein is CASSFGVTSETQYF. The CDR3 region has the DNA TGTGCCAGCAGCTTCGGGGTAACGTCAGAGACCCAGTACTTC.

This clone is a singleton in its sample. The rearrangement uses TRBV5-4 and TRBJ2-1; TRBD1 might be the D (5 bases). This CDR3 has 18 residues. Trimming stripped 1 base from V and 4 bases from J, with 21 bases between. Germline V gives CDR1 SGHNT, CDR2 YYREEE (reference sequence). CDR3 loop: CASSLYGDDSSRYNEQFF. CDR3 bases: TGTGCCAGCAGCTTGTATGGAGATGACAGTTCACGGTACAATGAGCAGTTCTTC.

DNA for the CDR3: TGCGCCAGCAGGAGGGGGCCTAGCGGGAGACCCACCGGGGAGCTGTTTTTT. Translation gives CASRRGPSGRPTGELFF. The chain combines TRBV10-1 with TRBJ2-2, with 10 bases matching TRBD2. This CDR3 is built from 17 residues. Germline lookup yields CDR1 WNHNN and CDR2 SYGVQD (reference sequence). V dropped 6 bases and J dropped 4; count of bases not matched to a gene: 11.

The V call is TRBV19, the J call TRBJ1-1; D is unclear. The germline V gene encodes CDR1 LNHDA and CDR2 SQIVND (reference sequence). The V end lost 0 bases, the J end lost 3 bases, and 5 bases lay between the germline ends. The CDR3 is 13 residues long. In DNA, the CDR3 is TGTGCCAGTAGTATAGACGTTTACACTGAAGCTTTCTTT. This sequence encodes CASSIDVYTEAFF.

V is TRBV5-1 and J is TRBJ1-1; D perhaps matches TRBD1 (6 bases). The germline CDR1 and CDR2 sequences are SGHRS and YFSETQ. The germline V and J ends were trimmed by 0 bases and 8 bases, with 11 bases remaining between them. CDR3 size: 13 residues. The CDR3 DNA follows: TGCGCCAGCAGCTTGGGTCCCGGGACAGAAGCTTTCTTT. Translation: CASSLGPGTEAFF.

V usage is TRBV27 and J usage is TRBJ2-3; maybe TRBD2 (6 bases). Trimming pared 8 bases from V and 3 bases from J, leaving 15 bases between. This CDR3 spans 14 amino acids. Germline CDR1 and CDR2: MNHEY and SMNVEV (reference sequence). The CDR3 reads CASLPGGYTDTQYF. The DNA of the CDR3 is TGTGCCAGCCTCCCCGGGGGATATACAGATACGCAGTATTTT.

This chain links TRBV27 with TRBJ1-5; 7 bases align to TRBD1. J gave up 5 bases and V 6 bases, and 4 bases lay outside the gene matches. CDR3 length: 13 amino acids. Germline CDR1 is MNHEY and CDR2 is SMNVEV (reference sequence). This CDR3 reads CASSPDRDQPQHF. Written as DNA, the CDR3 is TGTGCCAGCAGCCCCGACAGGGATCAGCCCCAGCATTTT.

The V call is TRBV3-1 (or the pseudogene TRBV3-2), the J call TRBJ2-7, with 11 bases fitting TRBD2. Germline V CDR1 and CDR2: LGHDT, YNNKEL (reference sequence). The CDR3 loop spans 18 amino acids. Unmatched junction bases numbered 9, after V lost 0 bases and J lost 2 bases. The CDR3 DNA reads as TGTGCCAGCAGCCAAGAGGGTGCACTAGCGGGGGCCACCTACGAGCAGTACTTC. Translated: CASSQEGALAGATYEQYF.

This chain uses TRBV12-3 or TRBV12-4 with TRBJ2-5; D ambiguous. Trimming stripped 3 bases from V and 3 bases from J, with 5 bases between. This CDR3 spans 12 amino acids. CDR3 amino acids: CASSFNEETQYF. As DNA, the CDR3 is TGTGCCAGCAGTTTTAATGAAGAGACCCAGTACTTC.

V and J are TRBV19 and TRBJ2-5; TRBD2 might be the D (6 bases). The CDR3 length is 13 residues. Trimming took 5 bases from V and 7 from J, leaving 14 bases between them. The germline CDR1 and CDR2 sequences are LNHDA and SQIVND (reference sequence). In DNA, the CDR3 is TGTGCCAGTAGTGCGGGACCGGAGGGGACCCAGTACTTC. Its translation: CASSAGPEGTQYF. The variable domain in full, with the rest retrieved from reference TRBV19 and TRBJ2-5, is DGGITQSPKYLFRKEGQNVTLSCEQNLNHDAMYWYRQDPGQGLRLIYYSQIVNDFQKGDIAEGYSVSREKKESFPLTVTSAQKNPTAFYLCASSAGPEGTQYFGPGTRLLVL.